One and the same sample provided the 11 T cell receptor beta chains below, sequenced in a study of T cell responses to AZD1222 COVID-19 vaccine. Libraries were prepared by immunoSEQ multiplex PCR; TCRdb keeps only in-frame clonotypes and omits some of them. The sample gives some 96,000 clones, nearly 90% of which show up once; 2.5% to 3.5% is in the top ten. Source: peripheral blood, taken on day 0 of AZD1222 vaccination. The receptors shown here come from an adult in good health.

CDR3 residues: CASSEWGAVSYGYTF. As DNA, the CDR3 is TGTGCCAGCAGTGAATGGGGAGCGGTGAGCTATGGCTACACCTTC. The chain carries TRBV25-1 and TRBJ1-2; D not resolved. The length of the CDR3 is 15 residues. V was cut by 1 base and J by 4 bases, with 13 bases left in between. In germline, CDR1 is MGHDK, CDR2 SYGVNS.

V and J are TRBV21-1 and TRBJ1-1. TRBV21-1 is listed as a pseudogene. This CDR3 region has 12 residues. Written as DNA, the CDR3 is TGTGCCAGCCGACGGTGGAACACTGAAGCTTTCTTT. It is translated as CASRRWNTEAFF.

This clone was seen a single time. The rearrangement uses TRBV15 and TRBJ1-1; 7 bases are shared with TRBD1. V dropped 3 bases and J dropped 5; count of bases not matched to a gene: 3. This CDR3 has 13 residues. In germline, CDR1 is LNHNV, CDR2 YYDKDF (reference sequence). The CDR3 spells CATSRETGTEAFF. In DNA, the CDR3 is TGTGCCACCAGCAGGGAGACAGGGACTGAAGCTTTCTTT.

The rearrangement uses TRBV1 and TRBJ2-3; TRBD2 was called by the table and not checked on the DNA. TRBV1 is flagged as a pseudogene. The CDR3 is 16 amino acids. The CDR3 DNA follows: TGCACCAGCAGCCAAAGGGAGGGTCAGACCACAGATACGCAGTATTTT. Amino acids: CTSSQREGQTTDTQYF.

This clone was detected only a few times. The V and J genes are TRBV13 and TRBJ1-1; D remains ambiguous. CDR3 length equals 14 residues. Germline V gene lookup returns CDR1 PRHDT and CDR2 FYEKMQ (reference sequence). The V end was cut by 1 base, the J end by 1 base, with 7 bases between. DNA for the CDR3: TGTGCCAGCAGCTTAGTTGGGCGGAACACTGAAGCTTTCTTT. Encoded protein: CASSLVGRNTEAFF.

The chain joins TRBV12-3 or TRBV12-4 to TRBJ1-2; D unclear. V gave up 6 bases and J gave up 4 bases, with 12 bases separating them. The length of the CDR3 is 13 residues. The CDR3 loop is CASRGLTSYGYTF. The CDR3 region has the DNA TGTGCCAGCAGAGGACTGACTAGCTATGGCTACACCTTC.

This clone occurred once. This chain links TRBV3-1 (or the pseudogene TRBV3-2) with TRBJ2-7; 14 bases agree with TRBD2. From germline, CDR1 is LGHDT and CDR2 YNNKEL (reference sequence). The CDR3 extends over 13 amino acids. V dropped 1 base and J dropped 13; count of bases not matched to a gene: 3. The CDR3 DNA reads TGTGCCAGCAGCCAAGGGACTAGCGGGGGGAATTACTTC. Protein: CASSQGTSGGNYF.

Here the CDR3 reads CASSEAGGEQYF. The CDR3 DNA sequence: TGTGCCAGCAGTGAAGCTGGGGGAGAGCAGTACTTC. The chain couples TRBV6-1 to TRBJ2-7; either TRBD1 or TRBD2 may fit D (5 bases each). This CDR3 is built from 12 residues. Trimming removed 0 bases from V and 7 bases from J, with 7 bases in between. The V gene's germline CDR1 is MNHNS and CDR2 SASEGT.

This clone was counted a few times. The chain couples TRBV2 to TRBJ1-6, with 9 positions matching TRBD1. This CDR3 is 15 amino acids long. V lost 7 bases, J lost 6 bases, and 7 bases stayed unmatched. In germline, CDR1 is SNHLY, CDR2 FYNNEI. CDR3 protein: CASNPPGQGNSPLHF. The DNA of the CDR3 is TGTGCCAGCAACCCTCCGGGACAGGGTAATTCACCCCTCCACTTT.

The chain joins TRBV7-2 to TRBJ2-6; a weak D match, TRBD1 (5 bases). The V end was cut by 3 bases, the J end by 2 bases, with 8 bases between. CDR1 is SGHTA and CDR2 is FQGNSA in the germline V gene. The CDR3 has 15 amino acids. DNA of the CDR3: TGTGCCAGCAGCTTTAAGGGGACTGGGGCCAACGTCCTGACTTTC. Its translation: CASSFKGTGANVLTF.

In this sample, this clone turned up once. The V call is TRBV6-5, the J call TRBJ2-5, with 11 positions matching TRBD2. The V segment lost 5 bases and the J segment 2 bases; nucleotides outside the gene matches: 4. The CDR3 is 15 amino acids. Germline loops: CDR1 MNHEY, CDR2 SVGAGI. The CDR3, as DNA: TGTGCCAGCAGTAGAGGGACTAGCGGACAAGAGACCCAGTACTTC. It translates to CASSRGTSGQETQYF.